The rows below give T cell receptor beta chains drawn from one sample of a study of cytotoxic CD8 clonotypes in ibrutinib-treated CLL. Sequencing used immunoSEQ multiplex PCR; TCRdb keeps in-frame clones, though not all of them. Found here are fewer than 150,000 clones, 84% of them singletons; the top ten hold about 3.5%. Sequenced here: PBMCs, sampled after 24 months of ibrutinib treatment. Receptor source: a human donor with chronic lymphocytic leukemia. Both conserved end residues are part of each CDR3. The order of the fields is V gene, D gene, J gene, CDR3 protein, CDR3 DNA. The D gene is left open where the match is weak.

TRBV18,.,TRBJ2-5,CASSLGQNQETQYF,TGTGCCAGCTCCCTAGGACAGAATCAAGAGACCCAGTACTTC
TRBV19,TRBD1,TRBJ2-1,CASGMGQTLYNEQFF,TGTGCCAGCGGGATGGGACAGACCCTTTACAATGAGCAGTTCTTC
TRBV7-9,.,TRBJ1-2,CASSYAGRASYGYTF,TGTGCCAGCAGCTATGCAGGGCGCGCCAGCTATGGCTACACCTTC
TRBV30,.,TRBJ1-1,CAWSGGGTEAFF,TGTGCCTGGTCCGGAGGGGGCACTGAAGCTTTCTTT
TRBV28,.,TRBJ2-7,CASSSQFETSSYEQYF,TGTGCCAGCAGTTCCCAGTTCGAGACCAGCTCCTACGAGCAGTACTTC
TRBV5-4,.,TRBJ1-1,CASSLGPVKNTEAFF,TGTGCCAGCAGTCTTGGTCCGGTAAAGAACACTGAAGCTTTCTTT
TRBV11-2,.,TRBJ2-1,CASSPVRVGEQFF,TGTGCCAGCAGCCCCGTTAGGGTGGGCGAGCAGTTCTTC
TRBV19,.,TRBJ1-3,CASSHLNDWGNTIYF,TGTGCCAGTAGCCACCTTAACGACTGGGGAAACACCATATATTTT
TRBV5-1,.,TRBJ1-3,CASSLEGSGNTIYF,TGCGCCAGCAGCTTGGAGGGGTCTGGAAACACCATATATTTT
TRBV7-9,TRBD1,TRBJ1-3,CASSQPSGQGSVGNTIYF,TGTGCCAGCAGCCAGCCCTCTGGACAGGGCTCTGTTGGAAACACCATATATTTT
TRBV15,.,TRBJ1-6,CATSRGGEANSPLHF,TGTGCCACCAGCAGAGGAGGGGAGGCAAATTCACCCCTCCACTTT
TRBV11-2,.,TRBJ1-4,CASSLSDNNEKLFF,TGTGCCAGCAGCTTATCCGACAATAATGAAAAACTGTTTTTT
TRBV19,.,TRBJ1-1,CASSITSTNTEAFF,TGTGCCAGTAGTATTACATCCACGAACACTGAAGCTTTCTTT
TRBV6-5,.,TRBJ2-7,CASSYSRTPNSEQYF,TGTGCCAGCAGTTACTCGAGGACCCCTAACTCCGAGCAGTACTTC
TRBV9,TRBD1,TRBJ1-4,CASSALDRTTNEKLFF,TGTGCCAGCAGCGCCCTGGACAGGACAACTAATGAAAAACTGTTTTTT
TRBV5-1,TRBD1,TRBJ2-7,CASTGQGAVYEQYF,TGCGCCAGCACGGGACAGGGGGCCGTCTACGAGCAGTACTTC
TRBV25-1,TRBD2,TRBJ2-2,CASSETSGRTGELFF,TGTGCCAGCAGTGAGACTAGCGGTAGGACCGGGGAGCTGTTTTTT